These 24 T cell receptor beta chains share one sample of origin, sequenced in a study of cytomegalovirus exposure and HLA in healthy donors. With 60 Vbeta and 13 Jbeta primers, the PCR was carried out. Profiled with immunoSEQ multiplex PCR; TCRdb holds only in-frame clones, not every one. The sample holds around 170,000 clones, more than 80% seen once. Sequenced sample: PBMCs. The receptors were gathered from a woman aged 45-59 years in good health and CMV-seropositive.

This clone was recorded only once. The chain uses TRBV5-5 and TRBJ2-2; D is possibly TRBD1 (6 bases). V was shortened by 0 bases and J by 6 bases, with 12 bases between the two germline ends. The CDR3 runs to 15 residues. The V gene's germline CDR1 is SGHKS and CDR2 YYEKEE (reference sequence). The CDR3 DNA reads as TGTGCCAGCAGCTTGGGGACCAAGGGGGCCGGGGAGCTGTTTTTT. This sequence encodes CASSLGTKGAGELFF.

This clone appeared a single time. The chain recombines TRBV6-1 with TRBJ1-2; 10 bases agree with TRBD1. Trimming took 2 bases from V and 8 from J; bases not matched to a gene: 5. From germline, CDR1 is MNHNS and CDR2 SASEGT. The CDR3 covers 14 residues. CDR3 residues: CASSEFGTGEGYTF. CDR3 bases: TGTGCCAGCAGTGAATTCGGGACAGGGGAAGGCTACACCTTC.

This chain uses TRBV7-2 with TRBJ2-7; the match to TRBD1 covers 8 bases. The V gene end was trimmed by 4 bases and the J gene end by 2 bases; junction bases not matched to a gene: 4. The V gene's germline CDR1 is SGHTA and CDR2 FQGNSA. The CDR3 spans 14 residues. The CDR3 sequence is CASSSTGGPYEQYF. DNA for the CDR3: TGTGCCAGCAGCTCCACAGGGGGTCCCTACGAGCAGTACTTC.

The chain couples TRBV19 to TRBJ2-1, with D perhaps TRBD1 (6 bases). Germline CDR1 reads LNHDA; CDR2 reads SQIVND (reference sequence). V was cut by 4 bases and J by 7 bases, with 23 bases left in between. The CDR3 loop spans 17 amino acids. The CDR3 bases are TGTGCCAGTAGTACAGGGGCCGGGGCCCTGGGGAAAAATGAGCAGTTCTTC. This encodes CASSTGAGALGKNEQFF.

The chain couples TRBV11-2 to TRBJ1-6, with 7 bases that match TRBD1. Germline assignment: CDR1 SGHAT and CDR2 FQNNGV. The CDR3 consists of 14 residues. J was trimmed by 7 bases and V by 6 bases; bases with no gene match: 6. The chain's CDR3 is CASSNQQGNSPLHF. The CDR3 nucleotides read TGTGCCAGCAGTAACCAACAGGGGAATTCACCCCTCCACTTT. The full variable domain, with the rest looked up from reference TRBV11-2 and TRBJ1-6, is EAGVAQSPRYKIIEKRQSVAFWCNPISGHATLYWYQQILGQGPKLLIQFQNNGVVDDSQLPKDRFSAERLKGVDSTLKIQPAKLEDSAVYLCASSNQQGNSPLHFGNGTRLTVT.

The chain is built from TRBV11-2 and TRBJ1-6; 8 nucleotides align to TRBD1. The trim removed 0 bases at V and 6 bases at J, leaving 10 bases unmatched. From germline, CDR1 is SGHAT and CDR2 FQNNGV. The CDR3 is made up of 18 amino acids. CDR3 sequence: CASSLDRVRTGSNSPLHF. The DNA of the CDR3 is TGTGCCAGCAGCTTAGATCGGGTGCGGACAGGGAGTAATTCACCCCTCCACTTT.

The chain joins TRBV5-1 to TRBJ2-2; no firm D call. Trimming pared 0 bases from V and 1 base from J, leaving 10 bases between. The length of the CDR3 is 16 residues. Germline V gene lookup returns CDR1 SGHRS and CDR2 YFSETQ. The CDR3 nucleotides are TGCGCCAGCAGCTTGGGACCAAGACAGAACACCGGGGAGCTGTTTTTT. It encodes CASSLGPRQNTGELFF.

The rearrangement uses TRBV18 and TRBJ2-5, with 13 bases aligning to TRBD2. The CDR3 contains 16 residues. The germline CDR1 and CDR2 sequences are KGHSH and LQKENI. V was pared by 3 bases and J by 1 base, with 2 bases of the junction left unmatched. This CDR3 reads CASSPGTSGAQETQYF. The CDR3 DNA follows: TGTGCCAGCTCACCTGGGACTAGCGGGGCCCAAGAGACCCAGTACTTC.

This clone has a handful of counts. The V call is TRBV5-4, the J call TRBJ2-3; 7 bases are a match to TRBD2. The V segment lost 7 bases and the J segment 3 bases; nucleotides outside the gene matches: 5. From germline, CDR1 is SGHNT and CDR2 YYREEE (reference sequence). The CDR3 has 13 residues. The CDR3 here is CASAASGTDTQYF. CDR3 nucleotide sequence: TGTGCCAGCGCCGCTAGCGGTACAGATACGCAGTATTTT.

The rearrangement joins TRBV9 to TRBJ2-3; 7 bases map to TRBD1. The CDR3 contains 14 residues. The trim removed 4 bases at V and 2 bases at J, leaving 4 bases unmatched. Germline loops: CDR1 SGDLS, CDR2 YYNGEE. CDR3 region: CASSPGTATDTQYF. In DNA form, the CDR3 reads TGTGCCAGCAGCCCCGGGACAGCCACAGATACGCAGTATTTT.

The genes are TRBV4-3 and TRBJ2-7; no definite D call. In germline, CDR1 is LGHNA, CDR2 YSLEER. This CDR3 has 14 amino acids. V lost 0 bases to trimming and J lost 3 bases, with 9 bases between them. DNA for the CDR3: TGCGCCAGCAGCCAAGATTCAGGTGGCTACGAGCAGTACTTC. This translates into CASSQDSGGYEQYF.

The chain couples TRBV6-6 to TRBJ2-5; D uncertain. The CDR3 extends over 11 amino acids. From germline, CDR1 is MNHNY and CDR2 SVGAGI (reference sequence). Trimming pared 8 bases from V and 1 base from J, leaving 5 bases between. The DNA of the CDR3 is TGTGCCAGCCAGCGCCAAGAGACCCAGTACTTC. Its protein product is CASQRQETQYF.

The chain uses TRBV4-3 and TRBJ2-7; TRBD1 might be the D (6 bases). Trimming took off 1 base at V and 3 bases at J, with 7 bases between the two ends. CDR1 is LGHNA and CDR2 is YSLEER in the germline V gene. The CDR3 is 13 amino acids. The CDR3 loop is CASSQVQGYEQYF. The CDR3 bases are TGCGCCAGCAGCCAAGTACAGGGCTACGAGCAGTACTTC.

The chain combines TRBV7-2 with TRBJ1-1; TRBD1 matches at 8 bases. Germline lookup yields CDR1 SGHTA and CDR2 FQGNSA. V was pared by 6 bases and J by 1 base, with 4 bases of the junction left unmatched. There are 14 residues in the CDR3. The CDR3 region has the DNA TGTGCCAGCAGTTTTACAGGGGGGAACACTGAAGCTTTCTTT. Its protein product is CASSFTGGNTEAFF.

Only one count was recorded for this clone. CDR3 bases: TGTGCCAGCACGGGGATTAGCAATCAGCCCCAGCATTTT. Translating it yields CASTGISNQPQHF. The V and J genes are TRBV2 and TRBJ1-5; no clear D gene. The germline V and J ends were trimmed by 7 bases and 0 bases, with 7 bases remaining between them. This CDR3 is built from 13 residues. CDR1 is SNHLY, CDR2 FYNNEI, per germline.

J is TRBJ2-1 and V is TRBV5-1, with a tentative D call TRBD2 (6 bases). The CDR3 is 14 amino acids. The germline V and J ends were trimmed by 5 bases and 0 bases, with 9 bases remaining between them. CDR1 is SGHRS and CDR2 is YFSETQ in the germline V gene. The CDR3 spells CASSRDSSYNEQFF. The CDR3 DNA reads as TGCGCCAGCAGTCGGGACTCCTCCTACAATGAGCAGTTCTTC.

This rearrangement joins TRBV21-1 to TRBJ2-7; no check of the table's D call, TRBD1, against the DNA was made. TRBV21-1 represents a pseudogene. The CDR3 runs 14 residues. CDR3 sequence reads: CASSRGQGLYEQYF. The CDR3 nucleotides read TGTGCCAGCAGCAGGGGACAGGGCCTCTACGAGCAGTACTTC.

The chain uses TRBV6-5 and TRBJ1-5; D remains unclear. The CDR3 extends over 14 amino acids. The V end lost 2 bases, the J end lost 0 bases, and 5 bases lay between the germline ends. The germline gives CDR1 MNHEY, CDR2 SVGAGI. The CDR3 DNA sequence: TGTGCCAGCAGTTACCGGGATAGCAATCAGCCCCAGCATTTT. It codes for CASSYRDSNQPQHF.

The chain joins TRBV9 to TRBJ1-1; 10 nucleotides line up with TRBD1. The V gene's germline CDR1 is SGDLS and CDR2 YYNGEE. The CDR3 loop spans 20 amino acids. V gave up 4 bases and J gave up 1 base; unmatched junction bases: 19. The CDR3 loop reads CASSTAGAGQGPRGNTEAFF. The DNA for the CDR3 is TGTGCCAGCAGCACCGCCGGAGCGGGACAGGGGCCGAGGGGGAACACTGAAGCTTTCTTT.

Only a few counts were recorded for this clone. The chain links TRBV2 to TRBJ1-6, with 7 bases fitting TRBD1. The CDR3 sequence is 14 residues long. V lost 6 bases, J lost 9 bases, and 8 bases stayed unmatched. Germline-derived CDR1 and CDR2 are SNHLY and FYNNEI. This CDR3 is CASSTGTEVSPLHF. The CDR3 DNA follows: TGTGCCAGCAGCACAGGGACAGAAGTTTCACCCCTCCACTTT.

V is TRBV5-4 and J is TRBJ1-2; 7 bases are a match to TRBD1. The junction had 5 bases not matched to a gene; V was cut back by 2 bases and J by 4 bases. This CDR3 spans 14 amino acids. CDR1 SGHNT and CDR2 YYREEE come from the germline V gene (reference sequence). The CDR3 sequence: CASSFTGAIYGYTF. The CDR3 DNA reads as TGTGCCAGCAGCTTTACAGGGGCGATCTATGGCTACACCTTC.

The chain links TRBV28 to TRBJ2-5; 7 bases are a match to TRBD1. Germline CDR1 and CDR2: MDHEN and SYDVKM. V lost 5 bases and J lost 2; bases outside the gene matches: 5. The CDR3 contains 14 residues. This CDR3 reads CASSLPGQQETQYF. The CDR3 DNA is TGTGCCAGCAGTCTCCCGGGACAGCAAGAGACCCAGTACTTC.

The chain recombines TRBV6-5 with TRBJ1-2; 9 bases align to TRBD1. CDR1 MNHEY and CDR2 SVGAGI come from the germline V gene. The CDR3 contains 15 residues. The J segment lost 8 bases and the V segment lost 2 bases, leaving 9 bases of the junction unmatched. The CDR3 sequence: CASSYRTGGQGGYTF. CDR3 in DNA: TGTGCCAGCAGTTACCGCACAGGGGGCCAGGGGGGCTACACCTTC.

The rearrangement uses TRBV5-8 and TRBJ1-1; TRBD1 aligns across 8 bases. Germline V CDR1 and CDR2: SGHTS, YDEGEE. This CDR3 is 15 amino acids long. V lost 0 bases, J lost 4 bases, and 5 bases stayed unmatched. CDR3 region: CASSLVGQGSTEAFF. The CDR3 DNA is TGTGCCAGCAGCTTGGTAGGACAGGGATCCACTGAAGCTTTCTTT.